A few counts support the clone carrying this T cell receptor beta chain. Under the authors' procedure: From reference gene primer amplification, estimates of nucleated cell counts were derived. Assay used: immunoSEQ multiplex PCR; TCRdb lists only in-frame clones, some missing. The D gene and trimming were derived from the DNA, and the V and J assignments and clone size from that table. This sample has a few hundred thousand clones, with 70% to 85% found just once. This CDR3 has 16 amino acids. Germline V lookup: CDR1 LGHNA, CDR2 YSLEER. The V and J ends lost 0 bases and 7 bases respectively, with 16 bases between them. The data belong to a study of blood T cell repertoires in COVID-19. Across the study: Donors in the United States, Italy and Spain gave samples during acute or convalescent COVID-19. The cDNA or gDNA used as material had been derived from T cells, B-cell-depleted T cells, or PBMCs.

Sequences were obtained from peripheral blood. The receptor was isolated from a woman aged 40 to 50 who had recovered from COVID-19. The J gene is TRBJ1-5, the V gene TRBV4-3; a possible D gene is TRBD1 (6 bases). The chain's CDR3 is CASSQDWGTPWQPQHF. The CDR3 DNA is TGCGCCAGCAGCCAAGATTGGGGGACACCTTGGCAGCCCCAGCATTTT.